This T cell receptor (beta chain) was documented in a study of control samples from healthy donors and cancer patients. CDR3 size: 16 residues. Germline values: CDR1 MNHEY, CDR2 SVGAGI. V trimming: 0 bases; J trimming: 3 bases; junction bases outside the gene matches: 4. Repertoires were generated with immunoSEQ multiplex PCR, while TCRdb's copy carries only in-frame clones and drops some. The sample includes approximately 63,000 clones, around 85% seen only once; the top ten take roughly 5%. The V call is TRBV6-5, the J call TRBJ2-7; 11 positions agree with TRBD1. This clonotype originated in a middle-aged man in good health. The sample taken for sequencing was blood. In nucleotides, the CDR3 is TGTGCCAGCAGTTACTCGGATGGGACAGGGGGCTACGAGCAGTACTTC. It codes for CASSYSDGTGGYEQYF.